The 31 T cell receptor beta chains below were found in one sample sequenced in a study of shared clonotypes between healthy human individuals. Repertoires were generated with immunoSEQ multiplex PCR, while TCRdb's copy carries only in-frame clones and drops some. In the table there are about 490,000 clones, 81% of which are singletons. The specimen was PBMCs. These receptor sequences come from a woman in her thirties or forties in good health. Some clones in this sample may be carry-over from other donors' samples.

The chain uses TRBV19 and TRBJ1-1, with TRBD1 matching 7 bases. The length of the CDR3 is 15 residues. CDR1 is LNHDA, CDR2 SQIVND, per germline (reference sequence). After removal of 2 bases from V and 8 bases from J, the junction contained 11 bases not matched to a gene. This chain's CDR3 is CASSIPGDRVSEAFF. CDR3 nucleotide sequence: TGTGCCAGTAGTATACCGGGAGACAGGGTCTCCGAAGCTTTCTTT.

This clone was seen only once. A far larger clone is just one base off, so this is likely a read error. This rearrangement joins TRBV5-4 to TRBJ1-1; D uncertain. In germline, CDR1 is SGHNT, CDR2 YYREEE (reference sequence). Trimming took off 4 bases at V and 3 bases at J, with 7 bases between the two ends. The CDR3 spans 12 residues. The CDR3 nucleotides are TGTGCCAGCAGCAAAGAGGACACTGAAGCTTTCTTT. This translates into CASSKEDTEAFF.

On this clone itself: A far larger clone is one base from this, pointing to a likely read error. The chain joins TRBV30 to TRBJ2-5, with unresolved D. Germline V gives CDR1 GTSNPN, CDR2 SVGIG (reference sequence). Trimming took off 1 base at V and 5 bases at J, with 11 bases between the two ends. The CDR3 is 13 amino acids. In nucleotides, the CDR3 is TGTGCCTGGAGTGCGCCAGCGTGGGAGACCCAGTACTTC. This gives the protein CAWSAPAWETQYF.

As concerns this clone: Only one base separates this from a far larger clonotype, so it likely reflects a read error. The sample contains more than one DNA sequence encoding this CDR3. As DNA, the CDR3 is TGTGCAAGTAGTATAGCTAGCGGGAGTAACGAGCAGTACTTC. It yields the protein CASSIASGSNEQYF. The J gene is TRBJ2-7, the V gene TRBV19; 10 bases map to TRBD2. CDR3 length: 14 residues. Per the germline V gene, CDR1 is LNHDA and CDR2 is SQIVND (reference sequence).

CDR3 bases: TGTGCCAGCAGTTTGTCACCCGGGACTCTGAACACTGAAGCTTTCTTT. Translated, it gives CASSLSPGTLNTEAFF. The V and J genes are TRBV27 and TRBJ1-1, with D maybe TRBD1 (5 bases). The CDR3 is made up of 16 amino acids. V gave up 3 bases and J gave up 0 bases, with 14 bases separating them. The germline V gene encodes CDR1 MNHEY and CDR2 SMNVEV (reference sequence).

This clone has just one count. The chain recombines TRBV11-3 with TRBJ2-1; 9 nucleotides line up with TRBD2. This CDR3 is built from 17 residues. V lost 8 bases and J lost 2; bases outside the gene matches: 13. CDR1 and CDR2 (germline): SGHNT, YENEEA. This CDR3 is CASRRYSGSRTYNEQFF. In DNA, the CDR3 is TGTGCCAGCCGTCGGTATAGCGGGAGTAGGACCTACAATGAGCAGTTCTTC.

This clone was counted only a few times. The V call is TRBV11-1, the J call TRBJ1-2, with 8 bases matching TRBD1. The V gene end was trimmed by 10 bases and the J gene end by 3 bases; junction bases not matched to a gene: 16. The CDR3 is 16 amino acids. Germline values: CDR1 SGHAT, CDR2 FQDESV (reference sequence). Here the CDR3 DNA reads TGTGCCACCCACCTATTGACAGGGGTCTTGGACTATGGCTACACCTTC. Translating gives CATHLLTGVLDYGYTF.

A note on this clone: A far larger clone differs by one base, so this is likely a read error. Other DNA sequences of this sample code for an identical CDR3. The chain has TRBV30 and TRBJ1-5, with TRBD1 as a possible D gene (5 bases). V gave up 3 bases and J gave up 4 bases, with 10 bases separating them. This CDR3 has 13 residues. Per germline, CDR1 GTSNPN and CDR2 SVGIG (reference sequence). CDR3 coding DNA: TGTGCCTGGAGCGGGACGGGGAATCAGCCCCAGCATTTT. Protein product: CAWSGTGNQPQHF.

The V and J genes are TRBV29-1 and TRBJ1-2; D call uncertain. The CDR3 totals 12 residues. The germline gives CDR1 SQVTM, CDR2 ANQGSEA. Between the trimmed V and J ends, which lost 3 bases and 4 bases, there was a span of 9 bases. Here the CDR3 DNA reads TGCAGCGTTGAGGTGAACCTCTATGGCTACACCTTC. This translates into CSVEVNLYGYTF.

The chain employs TRBV28 and TRBJ2-3; D is uncertain. Germline CDR1 reads MDHEN; CDR2 reads SYDVKM. The CDR3 runs 15 residues. Trimming left V 7 bases short and J 4 bases short, with 18 bases between. The CDR3, as DNA: TGTGCCAGCACCCCCCCCACACCGTCACCAGATACGCAGTATTTT. Encoded protein: CASTPPTPSPDTQYF.

The chain recombines TRBV7-2 with TRBJ2-3; no reliable D call. This CDR3 is built from 13 residues. V lost 5 bases, J lost 5 bases, and 11 bases lay in between. The V gene's germline CDR1 is SGHTA and CDR2 FQGNSA. The CDR3, as DNA: TGTGCCAGCAGCCCAGATCTCAGAGATACGCAGTATTTT. This translates into CASSPDLRDTQYF.

This chain connects TRBV23-1 to TRBJ1-2; D unclear. TRBV23-1 is known as an ORF, though its function is uncertain. V lost 2 bases and J lost 4, with 14 bases in between. The CDR3 is 15 amino acids. This chain's CDR3 is CASSQPRGFAYGYTF. The CDR3 DNA sequence: TGCGCCAGCAGTCAACCCAGAGGATTTGCCTATGGCTACACCTTC.

CDR3 nucleotide sequence: TGTGCCAGCAGCTTCCGGGAGGGCCTGGAGACCCAGTACTTC. As protein: CASSFREGLETQYF. The chain uses TRBV7-7 and TRBJ2-5, with 8 positions matching TRBD2. Germline V CDR1 and CDR2: SSHAT, FNYEAQ (reference sequence). The CDR3 runs to 14 residues. The V gene end was trimmed by 3 bases and the J gene end by 5 bases; junction bases not matched to a gene: 5.

Of note for this clone: Other DNA sequences of this sample code for an identical CDR3. J is TRBJ1-5 and V is TRBV28; no clear D gene. The V end was cut by 2 bases, the J end by 3 bases, with 11 bases between. The length of the CDR3 is 15 residues. CDR1 is MDHEN and CDR2 is SYDVKM in the germline V gene. CDR3 amino acids: CASSLPGRDNQPQHF. The CDR3, as DNA: TGTGCCAGCAGTTTACCGGGGAGGGACAATCAGCCCCAGCATTTT.

The rearrangement joins TRBV10-3 to TRBJ2-1, with 7 bases fitting TRBD2. V trimming: 11 bases; J trimming: 5 bases; junction bases outside the gene matches: 3. This CDR3 has 11 amino acids. Looked up from germline, CDR1 is ENHRY and CDR2 is SYGVKD. CDR3 region: CAGGSNNEQFF. CDR3 coding DNA: TGTGCCGGCGGGAGCAACAATGAGCAGTTCTTC.

The chain employs TRBV14 and TRBJ2-7; D tentatively reads TRBD1 or TRBD2 (5 bases each). Germline V gene data show CDR1 as SGHDN and CDR2 as FVKESK. This CDR3 has 16 residues. V lost 4 bases to trimming and J lost 0 bases, with 16 bases between them. The CDR3 nucleotides read TGTGCCAGCAGCCGGGGGTACTTACTGAGCTCCTACGAGCAGTACTTC. Amino acids: CASSRGYLLSSYEQYF.

The chain links TRBV27 to TRBJ1-1; D gene ambiguous. The CDR3 runs 14 residues. Per germline, CDR1 MNHEY and CDR2 SMNVEV (reference sequence). The V gene lost 6 bases and the J gene lost 3 bases, with 14 bases spanning the gap. This CDR3 is CASSPLTRDTEAFF. CDR3 sequence (DNA): TGTGCCAGCAGCCCCCTGACGCGGGACACTGAAGCTTTCTTT.

As to this clone: Distinct nucleotide sequences in the sample also encode this CDR3. The chain uses TRBV30 and TRBJ2-7; 8 positions match TRBD2. The germline gives CDR1 GTSNPN, CDR2 SVGIG (reference sequence). Germline trimming cut 4 bases from V and 3 bases from J; bases unmatched to any gene: 26. CDR3 size: 20 residues. The CDR3 protein is CAWMLPPGLAGGPPNYEQYF. The CDR3 nucleotides are TGTGCCTGGATGCTACCACCCGGACTAGCAGGAGGCCCACCTAACTACGAGCAGTACTTC. The entire variable domain, with the rest obtained from reference TRBV30 and TRBJ2-7, is as follows: SQTIHQWPATLVQPVGSPLSLECTVEGTSNPNLYWYRQAAGRGLQLLFYSVGIGQISSEVPQNLSASRPQDRQFILSSKKLLLSDSGFYLCAWMLPPGLAGGPPNYEQYFGPGTRLTVT.

Concerning this clone: This is likely an artifact of a read error, given a far larger clone one base away. As the CDR3 is not closed by the conserved phenylalanine or tryptophan, this likely results from a read error. This specimen includes other DNA sequences encoding the same CDR3. The chain recombines TRBV29-1 with TRBJ2-7; D is uncertain. CDR3 length equals 12 residues. Trimming shortened V by 6 bases and J by 2 bases, and 11 bases separated the two germline ends. In germline, CDR1 is SQVTM, CDR2 ANQGSEA. CDR3: CSVAHGPYEQYL. The DNA for the CDR3 is TGCAGCGTCGCTCATGGCCCCTACGAGCAGTACCTC.

A single count supports this clone. Given a far larger clone just one base away, this is likely a sequencing read error. The chain uses TRBV20-1 and TRBJ2-7; D gene uncertain. The germline CDR1 and CDR2 sequences are DFQATT and SNEGSKA (reference sequence). V lost 5 bases, J lost 3 bases, and 8 bases lay in between. The CDR3 has 11 amino acids. CDR3 loop: CSARINYEQYF. The DNA of the CDR3 is TGCAGTGCTCGTATAAACTACGAGCAGTACTTC.

The gene calls are TRBV18 and TRBJ2-6; TRBD1 aligns across 10 bases. CDR3 length: 18 amino acids. Germline CDR1 is KGHSH and CDR2 is LQKENI. With V trimmed by 5 bases and J by 0 bases, 7 bases remained unmatched. Here the CDR3 DNA reads TGTGCCAGCTCATCAGGACAGGGGGTTTTCTCTGGGGCCAACGTCCTGACTTTC. It specifies CASSSGQGVFSGANVLTF. Full variable domain (outside the CDR3, taken from reference TRBV18 and TRBJ2-6): NAGVMQNPRHLVRRRGQEARLRCSPMKGHSHVYWYRQLPEEGLKFMVYLQKENIIDESGMPKERFSAEFPKEGPSILRIQQVVRGDSAAYFCASSSGQGVFSGANVLTFGAGSRLTVL.

V usage is TRBV18 and J usage is TRBJ1-5; no reliable D call. CDR1 is KGHSH and CDR2 is LQKENI in the germline V gene. The V and J ends lost 6 bases and 0 bases respectively, with 9 bases between them. This CDR3 comprises 14 residues. As DNA, the CDR3 is TGTGCCAGCTCGGCGGGTTATAGCAATCAGCCCCAGCATTTT. This sequence encodes CASSAGYSNQPQHF.

This chain joins TRBV29-1 and TRBJ1-3; D is undetermined. Germline CDR1 SQVTM, CDR2 ANQGSEA. The CDR3 length is 13 residues. V was cut by 4 bases and J by 1 base, with 8 bases left in between. This CDR3 reads CSVAEVSGNTIYF. The CDR3 nucleotides are TGCAGCGTTGCGGAGGTGTCTGGAAACACCATATATTTT.

The chain joins TRBV5-1 to TRBJ1-4; D is perhaps TRBD1 (5 bases). This CDR3 is built from 15 residues. Trimming removed 4 bases from V and 5 bases from J, with 15 bases in between. CDR1 and CDR2 (germline): SGHRS, YFSETQ. The CDR3 nucleotides are TGCGCCAGCAGCCCAGGGACGTCAGTAAATGAAAAACTGTTTTTT. Translated, it gives CASSPGTSVNEKLFF.

Ten or more counts support this clone. This sample also contains other DNA sequences that code for the same CDR3. The chain combines TRBV30 with TRBJ1-6, with 10 bases lining up with TRBD1. This CDR3 is built from 16 residues. The germline gives CDR1 GTSNPN, CDR2 SVGIG (reference sequence). V dropped 1 base and J dropped 7; count of bases not matched to a gene: 7. In DNA form, the CDR3 reads TGTGCCTGGAGTGAAATACCGGGACAGGGGAATTCACCCCTCCACTTT. Translating it yields CAWSEIPGQGNSPLHF.

Of note for this clone: Other DNA sequences of this sample code for an identical CDR3. The V gene is TRBV18, the J gene TRBJ1-4, with D uncertain. The germline V gene encodes CDR1 KGHSH and CDR2 LQKENI. Trimming stripped 2 bases from V and 0 bases from J, with 1 base between. CDR3 size: 13 residues. CDR3: CASSPATNEKLFF. CDR3 coding DNA: TGTGCCAGCTCACCAGCAACTAATGAAAAACTGTTTTTT.

The chain uses TRBV6-4 and TRBJ2-3; 8 bases are a match to TRBD2. The CDR3 length is 15 residues. V lost 5 bases to trimming and J lost 6 bases; unmatched junction nucleotides: 10. Germline lookup yields CDR1 MRHNA and CDR2 SNTAGT. The CDR3 sequence: CASSRVAGSSDTQYF. Here the CDR3 DNA reads TGTGCCAGCAGTAGGGTAGCGGGATCGTCGGATACGCAGTATTTT.

As concerns this clone: Distinct nucleotide sequences in the sample also encode this CDR3. This CDR3 reads CASSFQGNTEAFF. The CDR3 DNA follows: TGTGCCAGCAGCTTTCAGGGGAACACTGAAGCTTTCTTT. This chain connects TRBV11-3 to TRBJ1-1; tentative D call: TRBD1 (5 bases). With 3 bases removed from V and 1 base from J, the gap between germline ends came to 6 bases. Germline loops: CDR1 SGHNT, CDR2 YENEEA. The CDR3 length is 13 residues.

J is TRBJ2-2 and V is TRBV5-1; perhaps TRBD1 as D (6 bases). V was trimmed by 0 bases and J by 4 bases, leaving 7 bases between them. Germline V gene lookup returns CDR1 SGHRS and CDR2 YFSETQ. The CDR3 contains 14 residues. The CDR3 DNA sequence: TGCGCCAGCAGCTTGGAACAGGGCACCGGGGAGCTGTTTTTT. Protein: CASSLEQGTGELFF. Using reference TRBV5-1 and TRBJ2-2 for the parts outside the CDR3, the full variable domain is KAGVTQTPRYLIKTRGQQVTLSCSPISGHRSVSWYQQTPGQGLQFLFEYFSETQRNKGNFPGRFSGRQFSNSRSEMNVSTLELGDSALYLCASSLEQGTGELFFGEGSRLTVL.

The V and J genes are TRBV7-9 and TRBJ2-1; possible D gene TRBD1, 6 bases. Germline V gene lookup returns CDR1 SEHNR and CDR2 FQNEAQ (reference sequence). The CDR3 length is 14 residues. V lost 1 base to trimming and J lost 15 bases, with 19 bases between them. The CDR3 sequence is CASSLDGIGGAPFF. CDR3 DNA sequence: TGTGCCAGCAGCTTAGACGGAATAGGGGGAGCGCCGTTCTTC.

The gene calls are TRBV4-2 and TRBJ2-1; no firm D call. CDR1 LGHNA and CDR2 YNFKEQ come from the germline V gene. The length of the CDR3 is 13 residues. V lost 0 bases and J 5 bases, leaving 5 bases between the germline ends. The CDR3 region has the DNA TGTGCCAGCAGCCAAGATGGGGACAATGAGCAGTTCTTC. It encodes CASSQDGDNEQFF.